These T cell receptor beta chains were read from a single sample in a study of shared clonotypes between healthy human individuals. The table came from immunoSEQ multiplex PCR; TCRdb's copy has only in-frame clones and leaves some out. Here the sample spans more than 2,000,000 clones, around nine tenths being singletons. Sequencing used naive CD4+ T cells sorted from blood. These receptors all stem from a man aged 18 to 30 in good health. CDR3s include the opening cysteine and the closing phenylalanine or tryptophan. The D gene is left open where the match is weak. Only some rows state a clone size, as once, few, many or a class for expanded clones.

size: .; J: TRBJ2-3; V: TRBV4-1; D: .; CDR3: CASSQFLFTDTQYF; DNA: TGCGCCAGCAGCCAGTTCTTATTCACAGATACGCAGTATTTT
size: .; J: TRBJ2-7; V: TRBV29-1; D: TRBD1; CDR3: CSAAPGQGVDEQYF; DNA: TGCAGCGCCGCTCCGGGACAGGGGGTCGACGAGCAGTACTTC
size: .; J: TRBJ2-1; V: TRBV29-1; D: .; CDR3: CSVPPRDQDNEQFF; DNA: TGCAGCGTTCCCCCCCGGGACCAAGACAATGAGCAGTTCTTC
size: once; J: TRBJ1-5; V: TRBV19; D: .; CDR3: CASRAANQPQHF; DNA: TGTGCCAGCCGGGCGGCTAATCAGCCCCAGCATTTT
size: .; J: TRBJ1-1; V: TRBV7-9; D: .; CDR3: CASSFLGTEAFF; DNA: TGTGCCAGCAGCTTCCTGGGCACTGAAGCTTTCTTT
size: .; J: TRBJ1-2; V: TRBV2; D: .; CDR3: CASREGRGYGYTF; DNA: TGTGCCAGCCGTGAGGGCCGAGGCTATGGCTACACCTTC
size: few; J: TRBJ2-2; V: TRBV2; D: .; CDR3: CASSVANTGELFF; DNA: TGTGCCAGCAGTGTAGCGAACACCGGGGAGCTGTTTTTT
size: .; J: TRBJ1-2; V: TRBV5-4; D: .; CDR3: CASSSARSLNGYTF; DNA: TGTGCCAGCAGCTCGGCCCGGTCCTTGAATGGCTACACCTTC
size: .; J: TRBJ2-7; V: TRBV30; D: TRBD1; CDR3: CAWSPTDRWYEQYF; DNA: TGTGCCTGGAGTCCAACGGACAGGTGGTACGAGCAGTACTTC
size: .; J: TRBJ2-5; V: TRBV29-1; D: TRBD2; CDR3: CSAGTSVKETQYF; DNA: TGCAGCGCCGGGACTAGCGTTAAAGAGACCCAGTACTTC
size: .; J: TRBJ2-2; V: TRBV30; D: .; CDR3: CAWTTGNTGELFF; DNA: TGTGCCTGGACTACAGGGAACACCGGGGAGCTGTTTTTT
size: .; J: TRBJ2-5; V: TRBV28; D: .; CDR3: CASGSLLETQYF; DNA: TGTGCCAGCGGAAGTCTCTTAGAGACCCAGTACTTC
size: once; J: TRBJ2-7; V: TRBV18; D: .; CDR3: CASSPGGPRNEQYF; DNA: TGTGCCAGCTCACCAGGAGGACCCAGAAACGAGCAGTACTTC
size: once; J: TRBJ2-5; V: TRBV6-5; D: TRBD2; CDR3: CASSYSGGVKTQYF; DNA: TGTGCCAGCAGTTACTCCGGGGGGGTCAAGACCCAGTACTTC
size: .; J: TRBJ1-4; V: TRBV4-1; D: TRBD1; CDR3: CASSPSGQGAYEKLFF; DNA: TGCGCCAGCAGCCCCTCGGGACAGGGGGCTTATGAAAAACTGTTTTTT
size: .; J: TRBJ1-4; V: TRBV6-5; D: .; CDR3: CASSMQPNEKLFF; DNA: TGTGCCAGCAGTATGCAGCCTAATGAAAAACTGTTTTTT
size: .; J: TRBJ2-7; V: TRBV28; D: .; CDR3: CASTDSGPYEQYF; DNA: TGTGCCAGCACAGATTCCGGGCCCTACGAGCAGTACTTC
size: .; J: TRBJ2-5; V: TRBV20-1; D: .; CDR3: CSAGNQETQYF; DNA: TGCAGTGCTGGTAACCAAGAGACCCAGTACTTC
size: .; J: TRBJ2-3; V: TRBV12-5; D: .; CDR3: CASGLVLGREVHTSTDTQYF; DNA: TGTGCTAGTGGTTTGGTACTCGGTAGAGAGGTACACACTAGCACAGATACGCAGTATTTT
size: few; J: TRBJ2-7; V: TRBV30; D: .; CDR3: CAWSPNYEQYF; DNA: TGTGCCTGGAGTCCAAACTACGAGCAGTACTTC
size: once; J: TRBJ2-1; V: TRBV21-1; D: .; CDR3: CASSKETSGNYNEQFF; DNA: TGTGCCAGCAGCAAAGAGACTAGCGGGAACTACAATGAGCAGTTCTTC
size: .; J: TRBJ2-3; V: TRBV14; D: .; CDR3: CASGRTAPNTQYF; DNA: TGTGCCAGCGGACGGACAGCGCCCAATACGCAGTATTTT
size: .; J: TRBJ2-5; V: TRBV28; D: TRBD2; CDR3: CASSLWAAGGRETQYF; DNA: TGTGCCAGCAGTTTATGGGCAGCGGGGGGGCGGGAGACCCAGTACTTC
size: .; J: TRBJ2-3; V: TRBV19; D: .; CDR3: CASSGQRGVTDTQYF; DNA: TGTGCCAGTAGCGGACAGAGGGGTGTCACAGATACGCAGTATTTT
size: once; J: TRBJ1-6; V: TRBV28; D: .; CDR3: CASNTGDLSPLHF; DNA: TGTGCCAGCAACACCGGGGATCTTTCACCCCTCCACTTT
size: .; J: TRBJ2-6; V: TRBV19; D: .; CDR3: CASSTDGSGANVLTF; DNA: TGTGCCAGTAGTACAGACGGTTCTGGGGCCAACGTCCTGACTTTC
size: .; J: TRBJ1-4; V: TRBV30; D: .; CDR3: CAWSPGRLGEKLFF; DNA: TGTGCCTGGAGTCCAGGCAGGCTAGGGGAAAAACTGTTTTTT
size: .; J: TRBJ2-2; V: TRBV7-9; D: TRBD1; CDR3: CASSWGQAGTGELFF; DNA: TGTGCCAGCAGCTGGGGACAGGCGGGCACCGGGGAGCTGTTTTTT
size: once; J: TRBJ2-3; V: TRBV25-1; D: .; CDR3: CASRLGADTQYF; DNA: TGTGCCAGCCGGTTGGGAGCAGATACGCAGTATTTT
size: .; J: TRBJ2-7; V: TRBV29-1; D: .; CDR3: CSAAADSYEQYF; DNA: TGCAGCGCCGCGGCAGATTCCTACGAGCAGTACTTC
size: .; J: TRBJ1-2; V: TRBV28; D: TRBD1; CDR3: CASSPLTGANYGYTF; DNA: TGTGCCAGCAGTCCGTTGACAGGGGCTAACTATGGCTACACCTTC
size: .; J: TRBJ1-2; V: TRBV9; D: .; CDR3: CASSAHISGVLGDGYTF; DNA: TGTGCCAGCAGCGCCCATATCTCAGGGGTCCTCGGGGATGGCTACACCTTC
size: .; J: TRBJ1-1; V: TRBV7-8; D: .; CDR3: CASSPRGGVEAFF; DNA: TGTGCCAGCAGCCCCCGGGGGGGGGTTGAAGCTTTCTTT
size: .; J: TRBJ1-3; V: TRBV30; D: .; CDR3: CAWSALRGSGNTIYF; DNA: TGTGCCTGGAGTGCCCTTAGGGGTTCTGGAAACACCATATATTTT
size: once; J: TRBJ1-3; V: TRBV5-1; D: .; CDR3: CASSFGTGRGEENTIYF; DNA: TGCGCCAGCAGCTTCGGCACTGGCAGGGGAGAGGAAAACACCATATATTTT
size: .; J: TRBJ2-7; V: TRBV6-6; D: .; CDR3: CASTQGGAYEQYF; DNA: TGTGCCAGCACCCAAGGGGGGGCCTACGAGCAGTACTTC
size: .; J: TRBJ2-7; V: TRBV7-2; D: TRBD1; CDR3: CASSLSGTDGYEQYF; DNA: TGTGCCAGCAGCTTATCCGGGACAGACGGGTACGAGCAGTACTTC
size: .; J: TRBJ2-3; V: TRBV2; D: TRBD2; CDR3: CASREFTSGGRGQYF; DNA: TGTGCCAGCAGGGAATTCACTAGCGGGGGCCGGGGGCAGTATTTT
size: .; J: TRBJ2-7; V: TRBV6-5; D: .; CDR3: CASSYRARPFYEQYF; DNA: TGTGCCAGCAGTTACAGGGCTCGCCCCTTCTACGAGCAGTACTTC
size: .; J: TRBJ2-5; V: TRBV19; D: .; CDR3: CASSTSSLQETQYF; DNA: TGTGCCAGTAGTACGTCTAGCTTACAAGAGACCCAGTACTTC
size: .; J: TRBJ1-1; V: TRBV5-1; D: .; CDR3: CASSLVLSPNTEAFF; DNA: TGCGCCAGCAGCTTGGTTTTAAGTCCGAACACTGAAGCTTTCTTT
size: .; J: TRBJ2-3; V: TRBV5-4; D: TRBD2; CDR3: CASSLKRGGTDTQYF; DNA: TGTGCCAGCAGCTTGAAGCGGGGGGGCACAGATACGCAGTATTTT
size: .; J: TRBJ2-7; V: TRBV5-5; D: .; CDR3: CASSSRGEQYF; DNA: TGTGCCAGCAGCTCAAGGGGAGAGCAGTACTTC
size: .; J: TRBJ1-4; V: TRBV6-1; D: .; CDR3: CASSDLRQGGEKLFF; DNA: TGTGCCAGCAGTGATTTACGTCAGGGCGGGGAAAAACTGTTTTTT
size: .; J: TRBJ1-6; V: TRBV30; D: .; CDR3: CAWSDYSFSSYNSPLHF; DNA: TGTGCCTGGAGTGACTACAGCTTTAGCTCCTATAATTCACCCCTCCACTTT
size: .; J: TRBJ1-4; V: TRBV7-9; D: .; CDR3: CASSPRRGSGEKLFF; DNA: TGTGCCAGCAGCCCTAGGCGGGGGTCTGGTGAAAAACTGTTTTTT
size: .; J: TRBJ2-2; V: TRBV7-2; D: TRBD1; CDR3: CASSHRTGATNTGELFF; DNA: TGTGCCAGCAGCCACCGGACAGGGGCGACGAACACCGGGGAGCTGTTTTTT
size: .; J: TRBJ2-1; V: TRBV19; D: .; CDR3: CASSVPPLSSYNEQFF; DNA: TGTGCCAGTAGTGTCCCACCCTTAAGCTCCTACAATGAGCAGTTCTTC
size: .; J: TRBJ1-2; V: TRBV6-1; D: TRBD1; CDR3: CASSTPSTGGNGYTF; DNA: TGTGCCAGCAGTACGCCATCGACAGGGGGTAATGGCTACACCTTC
size: .; J: TRBJ2-1; V: TRBV4-3; D: .; CDR3: CASSQEAAGLGYNEQFF; DNA: TGCGCCAGCAGCCAAGAGGCAGCGGGCCTCGGGTACAATGAGCAGTTCTTC
size: .; J: TRBJ1-1; V: TRBV6-6; D: TRBD1; CDR3: CASSYLRDRNTEAFF; DNA: TGTGCCAGCAGTTACTTACGGGACAGGAACACTGAAGCTTTCTTT
size: .; J: TRBJ1-1; V: TRBV12-5; D: TRBD1; CDR3: CASGHWTGGLGAEAFF; DNA: TGTGCTAGTGGTCATTGGACAGGGGGCCTCGGAGCTGAAGCTTTCTTT
size: once; J: TRBJ1-5; V: TRBV18; D: .; CDR3: CASSPEQASNQPQHF; DNA: TGTGCCAGCTCACCAGAACAGGCTAGCAATCAGCCCCAGCATTTT
size: .; J: TRBJ2-3; V: TRBV18; D: TRBD2; CDR3: CASSPIAGAGDTQYF; DNA: TGTGCCAGCTCACCAATAGCGGGGGCAGGAGATACGCAGTATTTT
size: .; J: TRBJ1-1; V: TRBV30; D: .; CDR3: CAWSVGQFNRVRTEAFF; DNA: TGTGCCTGGAGTGTCGGGCAGTTCAATAGGGTGAGAACTGAAGCTTTCTTT
size: .; J: TRBJ2-7; V: TRBV11-2; D: TRBD2; CDR3: CASSRLAGGLDEQYF; DNA: TGTGCCAGCAGCCGACTAGCGGGAGGTCTTGACGAGCAGTACTTC
size: .; J: TRBJ1-5; V: TRBV6-1; D: .; CDR3: CASSARGDPSNQPQHF; DNA: TGTGCCAGCAGTGCCCGGGGGGACCCTAGCAATCAGCCCCAGCATTTT
size: .; J: TRBJ2-7; V: TRBV29-1; D: TRBD2; CDR3: CSVQSGTSGVFF; DNA: TGCAGCGTACAATCCGGGACTAGCGGGGTTTTCTTC
size: .; J: TRBJ2-1; V: TRBV2; D: TRBD2; CDR3: CASREDSGGFNLYNEQFF; DNA: TGTGCCAGCAGGGAGGATAGCGGGGGCTTCAATTTGTACAATGAGCAGTTCTTC
size: .; J: TRBJ2-1; V: TRBV28; D: TRBD2; CDR3: CASSSLGLAGQYEQFF; DNA: TGTGCCAGCAGTTCGCTCGGACTAGCGGGGCAATATGAGCAGTTCTTC